The 12 T cell receptor beta chains below were found in one sample sequenced in a study of breast tumors, draining lymph nodes, adjacent tissues. One entry per CDR3 protein, called by TCRdb with MiXCR from the multiplex PCR reads. The sample yields approximately 210,000 distinct CDR3 sequences, about a third seen once. Samples came from axillary lymph nodes draining the breast cancer. Sequenced input: axillary lymph node tissue. The receptors shown here come from a female donor with breast cancer. Some clones in this sample may be carry-over from other donors' samples.

This clonotype was seen repeatedly, ten times or more. CDR3 bases: TGTGCCAGTAGTACCTACAGGGGATCGGGCTATGGCTACACCTTC. It translates to CASSTYRGSGYGYTF. The chain combines TRBV19 with TRBJ1-2; 7 bases align to TRBD1. There are 15 residues in the CDR3. Germline assignment: CDR1 LNHDA and CDR2 SQIVND (reference sequence). Trimming cost V 4 bases and J 4 bases; bases outside gene matches: 9.

The chain uses TRBV11-2 and TRBJ2-7; TRBD2 is a possible D gene (6 bases). V lost 3 bases to trimming and J lost 9 bases, with 12 bases between them. The CDR3 is made up of 12 amino acids. In germline, CDR1 is SGHAT, CDR2 FQNNGV. The CDR3 DNA reads TGTGCCAGCAGCTTGGAGGGTTATGCGCAGTACTTC. Translation: CASSLEGYAQYF.

The chain combines TRBV5-1 with TRBJ1-3; 7 bases match TRBD1. The CDR3 is made up of 16 amino acids. With 2 bases clipped from V and 1 base from J, the junction kept 6 bases outside the gene matches. The germline V gene encodes CDR1 SGHRS and CDR2 YFSETQ. The CDR3 nucleotides are TGCGCCAGCAGCTTAGCTCCGACAGGGTCTGGAAACACCATATATTTT. Amino acid sequence: CASSLAPTGSGNTIYF. Complete variable domain (other parts from reference TRBV5-1 and TRBJ1-3): KAGVTQTPRYLIKTRGQQVTLSCSPISGHRSVSWYQQTPGQGLQFLFEYFSETQRNKGNFPGRFSGRQFSNSRSEMNVSTLELGDSALYLCASSLAPTGSGNTIYFGEGSWLTVV.

This clonotype was counted ten times or more. The CDR3 coding sequence is TGTGCCAGCAGTTCAGCGGGATCCGGACGCAATGAGCAGTTCTTC. Translating gives CASSSAGSGRNEQFF. This rearrangement joins TRBV6-5 to TRBJ2-1; 7 bases match TRBD2. The CDR3 sequence is 15 residues long. CDR1 and CDR2 from the germline V gene are MNHEY and SVGAGI. V was pared by 4 bases and J by 6 bases, with 9 bases of the junction left unmatched.

The table lists this clonotype with many counts. This chain uses TRBV19 with TRBJ2-2, with D possibly matching TRBD1 (5 bases). Per the germline V gene, CDR1 is LNHDA and CDR2 is SQIVND (reference sequence). V gave up 1 base and J gave up 4 bases, with 10 bases separating them. This CDR3 is built from 15 residues. The CDR3 sequence: CASSIAQGSTGELFF. CDR3 bases: TGTGCCAGTAGTATAGCCCAGGGTAGCACCGGGGAGCTGTTTTTT.

This clonotype was counted ten times or more. The rearrangement joins TRBV20-1 to TRBJ2-5; 14 positions match TRBD2. This CDR3 spans 19 amino acids. Germline loops: CDR1 DFQATT, CDR2 SNEGSKA (reference sequence). The V segment lost 0 bases and the J segment 2 bases; nucleotides outside the gene matches: 11. As DNA, the CDR3 is TGCAGTGCTAGAGACGGTAGACTAGCGGGAGGGCCAGGGCAAGAGACCCAGTACTTC. It yields the protein CSARDGRLAGGPGQETQYF.

DNA for the CDR3: TGTGCCAGCAGTGACGGGACGGACTTAGGGAATTCACCCCTCCACTTT. Translation: CASSDGTDLGNSPLHF. V usage is TRBV25-1 and J usage is TRBJ1-6; D is possibly TRBD1 (5 bases). Trimming took off 3 bases at V and 7 bases at J, with 16 bases between the two ends. The CDR3 totals 16 residues. Germline V lookup: CDR1 MGHDK, CDR2 SYGVNS.

This chain links TRBV28 with TRBJ2-4; 10 nucleotides line up with TRBD1. The CDR3 sequence is 16 residues long. In germline, CDR1 is MDHEN, CDR2 SYDVKM. Trimming removed 3 bases from V and 4 bases from J; junction bases left unmatched: 6. The CDR3: CASSFFPGQGKNIQYF. For the CDR3, the DNA is TGTGCCAGCAGTTTTTTCCCGGGACAGGGGAAAAACATTCAGTACTTC.

This clonotype was seen many times. V usage is TRBV6-2 or TRBV6-3 and J usage is TRBJ2-1; D remains ambiguous. The CDR3 consists of 12 residues. Per the germline V gene, CDR1 is MNHEY and CDR2 is SVGEGT. Trimming took 5 bases from V and 6 from J, leaving 8 bases between them. The CDR3 protein is CASSRWGNEQFF. Written as DNA, the CDR3 is TGTGCCAGCAGTCGCTGGGGCAATGAGCAGTTCTTC.

This clonotype was observed at least ten times. This chain connects TRBV5-1 to TRBJ2-1, with D possibly being TRBD1 (6 bases). Germline assignment: CDR1 SGHRS and CDR2 YFSETQ. The CDR3 loop spans 14 amino acids. V dropped 9 bases and J dropped 2 bases, with 15 bases sitting between them. This chain's CDR3 is CATRTGNAYNEQFF. In DNA, the CDR3 is TGCGCCACCAGAACAGGGAACGCCTACAATGAGCAGTTCTTC.

This clonotype occurred many times. The chain combines TRBV7-2 with TRBJ1-5; TRBD1 matches at 7 bases. CDR1 is SGHTA and CDR2 is FQGNSA in the germline V gene. The trim removed 5 bases at V and 4 bases at J, leaving 2 bases unmatched. The CDR3 totals 13 residues. This CDR3 reads CASSTQGNQPQHF. In DNA, the CDR3 is TGTGCCAGCAGCACACAGGGGAATCAGCCCCAGCATTTT.

The chain is built from TRBV7-7 and TRBJ2-2, with 10 positions matching TRBD1. The CDR3 runs 16 residues. Germline assignment: CDR1 SSHAT and CDR2 FNYEAQ (reference sequence). CDR3 sequence (DNA): TGTGCTGGCAGCCTTGGACAGGGGGTTGGAACCGGGGAGCTGTTTTTT. It encodes CAGSLGQGVGTGELFF.